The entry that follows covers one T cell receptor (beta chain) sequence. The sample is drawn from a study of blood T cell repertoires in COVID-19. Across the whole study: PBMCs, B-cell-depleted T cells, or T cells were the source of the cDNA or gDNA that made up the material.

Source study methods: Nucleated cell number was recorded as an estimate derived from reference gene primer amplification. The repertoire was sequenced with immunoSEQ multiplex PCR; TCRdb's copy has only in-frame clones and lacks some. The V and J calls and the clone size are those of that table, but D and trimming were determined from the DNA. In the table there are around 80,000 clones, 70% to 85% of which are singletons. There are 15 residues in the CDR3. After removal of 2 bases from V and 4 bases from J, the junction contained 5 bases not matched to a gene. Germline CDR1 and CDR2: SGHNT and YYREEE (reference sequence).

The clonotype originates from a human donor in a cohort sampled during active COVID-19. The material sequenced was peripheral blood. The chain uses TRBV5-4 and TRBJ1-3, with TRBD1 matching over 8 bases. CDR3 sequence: CASSLQGGLGNTIYF. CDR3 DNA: TGTGCCAGCAGCTTACAGGGGGGGTTAGGAAACACCATATATTTT.